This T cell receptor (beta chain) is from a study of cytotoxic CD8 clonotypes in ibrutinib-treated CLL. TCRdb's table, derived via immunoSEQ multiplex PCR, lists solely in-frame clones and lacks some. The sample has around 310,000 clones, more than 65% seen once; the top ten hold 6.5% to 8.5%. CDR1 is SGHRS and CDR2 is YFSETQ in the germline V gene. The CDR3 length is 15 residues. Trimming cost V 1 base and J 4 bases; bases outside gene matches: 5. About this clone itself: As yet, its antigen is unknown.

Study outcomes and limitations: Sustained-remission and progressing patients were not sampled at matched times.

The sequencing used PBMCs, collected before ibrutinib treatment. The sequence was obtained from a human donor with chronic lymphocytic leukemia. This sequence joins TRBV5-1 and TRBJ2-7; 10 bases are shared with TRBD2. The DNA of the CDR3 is TGCGCCAGCAGCTTGACTAGCGGGGCGGGGTACGAGCAGTACTTC. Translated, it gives CASSLTSGAGYEQYF. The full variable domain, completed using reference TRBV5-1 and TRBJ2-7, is KAGVTQTPRYLIKTRGQQVTLSCSPISGHRSVSWYQQTPGQGLQFLFEYFSETQRNKGNFPGRFSGRQFSNSRSEMNVSTLELGDSALYLCASSLTSGAGYEQYFGPGTRLTVT.